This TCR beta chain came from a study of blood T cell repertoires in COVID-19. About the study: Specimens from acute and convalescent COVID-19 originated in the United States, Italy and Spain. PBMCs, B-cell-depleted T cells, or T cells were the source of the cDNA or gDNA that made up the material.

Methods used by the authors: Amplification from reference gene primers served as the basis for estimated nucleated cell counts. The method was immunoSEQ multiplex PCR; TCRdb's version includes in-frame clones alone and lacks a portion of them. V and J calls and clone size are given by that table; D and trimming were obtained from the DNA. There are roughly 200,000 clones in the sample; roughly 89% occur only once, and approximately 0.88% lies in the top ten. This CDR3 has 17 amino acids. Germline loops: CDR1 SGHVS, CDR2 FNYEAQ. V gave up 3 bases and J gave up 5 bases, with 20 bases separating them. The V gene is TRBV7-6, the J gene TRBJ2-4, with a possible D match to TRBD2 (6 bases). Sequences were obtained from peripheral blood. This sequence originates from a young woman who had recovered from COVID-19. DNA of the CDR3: TGTGCCAGCAGCTTGGACCGAGGAGGGAGCTTTGAAAACATTCAGTACTTC. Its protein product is CASSLDRGGSFENIQYF.